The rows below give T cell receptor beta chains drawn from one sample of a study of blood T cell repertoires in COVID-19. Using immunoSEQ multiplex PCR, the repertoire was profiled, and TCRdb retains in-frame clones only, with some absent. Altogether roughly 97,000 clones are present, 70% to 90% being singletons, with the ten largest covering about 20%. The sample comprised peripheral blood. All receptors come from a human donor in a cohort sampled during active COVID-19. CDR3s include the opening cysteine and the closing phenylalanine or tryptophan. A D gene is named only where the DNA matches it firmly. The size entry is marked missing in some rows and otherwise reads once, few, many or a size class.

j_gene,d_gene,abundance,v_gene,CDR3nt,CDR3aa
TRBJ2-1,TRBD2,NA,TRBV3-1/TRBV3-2,TGTGCCAGCAGCCCCCGAGGCGCGGGGGGCTACAATGAGCAGTTCTTC,CASSPRGAGGYNEQFF
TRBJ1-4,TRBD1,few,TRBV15,TGTGCCACCAGCAGAGGCAACAGGGGAAATAGTAGGAATGAAAAACTGTTTTTT,CATSRGNRGNSRNEKLFF
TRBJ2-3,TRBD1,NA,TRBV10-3,TGTGCCACTACAGGGGTAGTCACAGATACGCAGTATTTT,CATTGVVTDTQYF
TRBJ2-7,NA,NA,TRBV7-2,TGTGCCAGCAGGCGGGGTAACGTTCCGGGCGAGCAGTACTTC,CASRRGNVPGEQYF
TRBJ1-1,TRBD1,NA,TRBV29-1,TGCAGCGTCCGACAGGGCGGAAACACTGAAGCTTTCTTT,CSVRQGGNTEAFF
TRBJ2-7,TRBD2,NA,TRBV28,TGTGCCAGCAGTTCTCAAAGCGGGGGTTCCTACGAGCAGTACTTC,CASSSQSGGSYEQYF
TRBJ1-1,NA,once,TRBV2,TGTGCCAGCAAGAGCCCCTGGGAGGCGGTTGAAGCTTTCTTT,CASKSPWEAVEAFF
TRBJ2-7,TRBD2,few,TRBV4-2,TGTGCCAGCAGCCAAGATCGACTAGCGGGAGAAGAGTACTTC,CASSQDRLAGEEYF
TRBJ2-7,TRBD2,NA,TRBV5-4,TGTGCCAGCACCTGGACTAGCGGGCTCTCGGGGGAGCAGTACTTC,CASTWTSGLSGEQYF
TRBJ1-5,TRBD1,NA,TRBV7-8,TGTGCCAGCAGCTTAGCGACAGGGGCCAGACAAAATCAGCCCCAGCATTTT,CASSLATGARQNQPQHF
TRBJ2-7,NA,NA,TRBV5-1,TGCGCCAGCAGCCCACCCATTCGGGGGAGGCGCGGAGAGCAGTACTTC,CASSPPIRGRRGEQYF
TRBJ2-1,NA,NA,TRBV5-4,TGTGCCAGCAGGGGCGGGGTTTACAATGAGCAGTTCTTC,CASRGGVYNEQFF
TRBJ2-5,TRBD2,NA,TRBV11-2,TGTGCCAGCAGCTCCTCGGGGGGGAGAGGGGAGACCCAGTACTTC,CASSSSGGRGETQYF
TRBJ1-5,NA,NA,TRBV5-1,TGCGCCAGCAGCTTGTTGGGCGTTGATGCCAATCAGCCCCAGCATTTT,CASSLLGVDANQPQHF
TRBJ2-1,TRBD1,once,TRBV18,TGTGCCAGCTCAACCGGGACAGGGAACTACAATGAGCAGTTCTTC,CASSTGTGNYNEQFF
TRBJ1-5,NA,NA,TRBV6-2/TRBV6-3,TGTGCCAGCACCCCCGCCCTAGGTGGGCAGCCCCAGCATTTT,CASTPALGGQPQHF
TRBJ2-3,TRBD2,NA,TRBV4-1,TGCGCCAGCAGCCAGGGACTAGCTGCTAGCACAGATACGCAGTATTTT,CASSQGLAASTDTQYF
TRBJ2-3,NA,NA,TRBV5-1,TGCGCCAGCAGTGACAGAAGCTCAGATACGCAGTATTTT,CASSDRSSDTQYF
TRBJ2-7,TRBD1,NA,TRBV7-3,TGTGCCAGCAGCTTACTGGGCTTTAAAGGGACAGGGATTTCCTACGAGCAGTACTTC,CASSLLGFKGTGISYEQYF
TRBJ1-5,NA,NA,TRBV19,TGTGCCAGTAGTATCATCCGGGAGCAGCCCCAGCATTTT,CASSIIREQPQHF
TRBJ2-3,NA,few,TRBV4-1,TGCGCCAGCAGCCAAGATCTAGCGCGGGGTACAGATACGCAGTATTTT,CASSQDLARGTDTQYF
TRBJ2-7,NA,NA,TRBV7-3,TGTGCCAGCAGCTTAATGCACGAGGGCGAGCAGTACTTC,CASSLMHEGEQYF
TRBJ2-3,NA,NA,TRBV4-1,TGCGCCAGCAGCCAAGATCGGGGCACAGATACGCAGTATTTT,CASSQDRGTDTQYF
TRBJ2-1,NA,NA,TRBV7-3,TGTGCCAGCAGCTTGACGGGATTCAATGAGCAGTTCTTC,CASSLTGFNEQFF
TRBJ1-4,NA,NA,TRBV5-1,TGCGCCAGCAGCAGGTCGGGTGGGTCGACTAATGAAAAACTGTTTTTT,CASSRSGGSTNEKLFF
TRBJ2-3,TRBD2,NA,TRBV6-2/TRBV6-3,TGTGCCAGCAGTTACCCGGCGGGAGCCACAGATACGCAGTATTTT,CASSYPAGATDTQYF
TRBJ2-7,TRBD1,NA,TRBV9,TGTGCCAGCAGCGGATTAGGGACAGGAGACCCCTACGAGCAGTACTTC,CASSGLGTGDPYEQYF
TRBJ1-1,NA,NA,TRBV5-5,TGTGCCAGCAGCTTGGGAGGGGGCACTGAAGCTTTCTTT,CASSLGGGTEAFF
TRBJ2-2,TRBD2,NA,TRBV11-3,TGTGCCAGCAGCGGGAGGGTCACCGGGGAGCTGTTTTTT,CASSGRVTGELFF
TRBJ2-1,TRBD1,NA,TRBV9,TGTGCCAGCAGCGGACAGGGTCCGGCATCTACAAATGAGCAGTTCTTC,CASSGQGPASTNEQFF
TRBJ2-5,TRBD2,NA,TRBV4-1,TGCGCCAGCAGCCAAACTGGTCGGGAGGGTGGGGAGACCCAGTACTTC,CASSQTGREGGETQYF
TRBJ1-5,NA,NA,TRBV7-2,TGTGCCAGCAGGACGGGCCAAGGGGATTTCAATCAGCCCCAGCATTTT,CASRTGQGDFNQPQHF
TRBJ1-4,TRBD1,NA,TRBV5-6,TGTGCCAGCAGCTCGGACAGGGGAAGGGAAAAACTGTTTTTT,CASSSDRGREKLFF
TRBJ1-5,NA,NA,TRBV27,TGTGCCAGCAGTTTCTTATCGGCAGGGGTAAGCAATCAGCCCCAGCATTTT,CASSFLSAGVSNQPQHF
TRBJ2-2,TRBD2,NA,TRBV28,TGTGCCAGCAGTTTTTTACCGCTAGCGGGAGTCCCCGGGGAGCTGTTTTTT,CASSFLPLAGVPGELFF
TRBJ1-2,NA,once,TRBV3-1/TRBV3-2,TGTGCCAGCTCGTCAGGGTGGAGTGGCTACACCTTC,CASSSGWSGYTF
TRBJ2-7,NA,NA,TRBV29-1,TGCAGCGTTGGAGGGACAACCTACGAGCAGTACTTC,CSVGGTTYEQYF
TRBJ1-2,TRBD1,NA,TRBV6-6,TGTGCCAGCAGCGTTCAGGGGGCTAATGGCTACACCTTC,CASSVQGANGYTF
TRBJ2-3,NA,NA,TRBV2,TGTGCCAGCCAGACCGGGGGATCATTAGCAGATACGCAGTATTTT,CASQTGGSLADTQYF
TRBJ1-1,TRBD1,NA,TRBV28,TGTGCCAGCAGTCCAAAGACAGGGAAAGGTCAAGGGGCTTTCTTT,CASSPKTGKGQGAFF
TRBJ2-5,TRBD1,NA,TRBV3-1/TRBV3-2,TGTGCCAGCAGCCCTTTGGGACAGGGAGGGGAGACCCAGTACTTC,CASSPLGQGGETQYF